These 13 T cell receptor beta chains were sequenced from one sample in a study of shared clonotypes between healthy human individuals (dated by TCRdb to about 2020). The protocol used for the library was the immunoSEQ multiplex PCR assay. Entries here come from immuneACCESS through TCRdb and include only in-frame sequences with V and J called. Some clones fail to appear in such tables; in the studies checked, an unresolved V gene covers under half of the shortfall, and the cause of the remainder is unknown. This sample holds 650,000 to 800,000 clones; 72% were observed only once. Of the sample, under 2% is held by the ten largest clones. The sequenced material came from memory CD4+ T cells sorted from blood. The sample's cell subset or site label, in plain terms: CD45RA-negative fraction. Every receptor here comes from a woman in her 30s in good health.

Concerning this clone: A read error may produce the germline difference seen at one junction end. The chain couples TRBV2 to TRBJ2-3, with D unresolved. Germline assignment: CDR1 SNHLY and CDR2 FYNNEI. The CDR3 loop spans 14 amino acids. The CDR3 here is CASREELRTDTQYF. For the CDR3, the DNA is TGTGCCAGCAGAGAAGAGTTGCGCACAGATACGCAGTATTTT. The entire variable domain, with the rest obtained from reference TRBV2 and TRBJ2-3, is as follows: EPEVTQTPSHQVTQMGQEVILRCVPISNHLYFYWYRQILGQKVEFLVSFYNNEISEKSEIFDDQFSVERPDGSNFTLKIRSTKLEDSAMYFCASREELRTDTQYFGPGTRLTVL.

This clone was picked up one time. The chain joins TRBV15 to TRBJ2-3; no firm D call. Germline V CDR1 and CDR2: LNHNV, YYDKDF (reference sequence). Trimming cost V 5 bases and J 4 bases, with 7 bases left between them. The CDR3 covers 12 residues. In DNA, the CDR3 is TGTGCCACCAGCCCTCACTCAGATACGCAGTATTTT. Its protein product is CATSPHSDTQYF.

The gene calls are TRBV11-2 and TRBJ2-5, with D possibly being TRBD1 or TRBD2 (6 bases each). The CDR3 is made up of 12 amino acids. V dropped 5 bases and J dropped 5 bases, with 9 bases sitting between them. Germline values: CDR1 SGHAT, CDR2 FQNNGV. The CDR3 sequence: CASSEGGETQYF. The CDR3, as DNA: TGTGCCAGCAGCGAAGGGGGGGAGACCCAGTACTTC.

The chain links TRBV9 to TRBJ1-3; D ambiguous. Germline loops: CDR1 SGDLS, CDR2 YYNGEE. This CDR3 is built from 16 residues. Trimming took 4 bases from V and 2 from J, leaving 16 bases between them. As DNA, the CDR3 is TGTGCCAGCAGCTTAGATCCCGGGGTAGCTGGAAACACCATATATTTT. This sequence encodes CASSLDPGVAGNTIYF.

The chain carries TRBV15 and TRBJ2-1; D ambiguous. CDR1 is LNHNV, CDR2 YYDKDF, per germline (reference sequence). The CDR3 loop spans 15 amino acids. The V end was cut by 1 base, the J end by 0 bases, with 7 bases between. In DNA, the CDR3 is TGTGCCACCAGCAGAGGACGGTACTCCTACAATGAGCAGTTCTTC. As protein: CATSRGRYSYNEQFF.

V and J are TRBV19 and TRBJ2-5; D is ambiguous. V dropped 3 bases and J dropped 5 bases, with 10 bases sitting between them. The CDR3 length is 13 residues. Per germline, CDR1 LNHDA and CDR2 SQIVND (reference sequence). CDR3: CASSMKGEETQYF. CDR3 in DNA: TGTGCCAGTAGTATGAAGGGCGAGGAGACCCAGTACTTC.

This clone was found once. V gene TRBV2 combines with J gene TRBJ2-3; D gene unclear. V lost 6 bases and J lost 5, with 6 bases in between. The CDR3 covers 11 residues. Germline V gene data show CDR1 as SNHLY and CDR2 as FYNNEI. In nucleotides, the CDR3 is TGTGCCAGCAGGAAGGTAGATACGCAGTATTTT. Amino acid sequence: CASRKVDTQYF.

The DNA for the CDR3 is TGTGCCAGCAGTGATACAGGGTCCGGGCGAACAGATACGCAGTATTTT. Residues: CASSDTGSGRTDTQYF. The chain joins TRBV28 to TRBJ2-3, with a possible D match to TRBD1 (6 bases). Per germline, CDR1 MDHEN and CDR2 SYDVKM. The CDR3 consists of 16 residues. Deletions cut 5 bases from V and 3 bases from J, with 18 bases between.

This clone was picked up a small number of times. The sample contains more than one DNA sequence encoding this CDR3. The J gene is TRBJ1-2, the V gene TRBV30; 7 bases match TRBD1. Looked up from germline, CDR1 is GTSNPN and CDR2 is SVGIG (reference sequence). This CDR3 contains 12 residues. The junction had 1 base not matched to a gene; V was cut back by 1 base and J by 5 bases. This CDR3 is CAWSGQGYGYTF. Here the CDR3 DNA reads TGTGCCTGGAGTGGACAGGGTTATGGCTACACCTTC.

J is TRBJ2-1 and V is TRBV7-9; maybe TRBD2 (5 bases). V was pared by 6 bases and J by 6 bases, with 9 bases between. This CDR3 has 12 residues. Germline V gene data show CDR1 as SEHNR and CDR2 as FQNEAQ (reference sequence). CDR3 loop: CASRIAGNEQFF. CDR3 sequence (DNA): TGTGCCAGCAGAATCGCGGGCAATGAGCAGTTCTTC.

In this sample, this clone turned up a few times. The gene calls are TRBV5-8 and TRBJ1-2; D not certain. The V end was cut by 1 base, the J end by 5 bases, with 18 bases between. There are 16 residues in the CDR3. Germline V gene data show CDR1 as SGHTS and CDR2 as YDEGEE. The CDR3 region is CASSLTPGSTLYGYTF. Here the CDR3 DNA reads TGTGCCAGCAGCTTGACTCCAGGCTCGACTCTTTATGGCTACACCTTC.

The V call is TRBV28, the J call TRBJ1-2; D unresolved. The CDR3 runs 11 residues. Trimming shortened V by 11 bases and J by 8 bases, and 15 bases separated the two germline ends. Germline CDR1 is MDHEN and CDR2 is SYDVKM. CDR3 region: CALHLLEGYTF. In nucleotides, the CDR3 is TGTGCCCTCCATCTGTTGGAGGGCTACACCTTC.

The V and J genes are TRBV18 and TRBJ1-2; D uncertain. V lost 3 bases, J lost 0 bases, and 14 bases lay in between. The CDR3 extends over 16 amino acids. Germline V gene lookup returns CDR1 KGHSH and CDR2 LQKENI. CDR3 DNA sequence: TGTGCCAGCTCACCCATAAAGAGCGGAGCTAACTATGGCTACACCTTC. It specifies CASSPIKSGANYGYTF. The full variable domain, with the rest looked up from reference TRBV18 and TRBJ1-2, is NAGVMQNPRHLVRRRGQEARLRCSPMKGHSHVYWYRQLPEEGLKFMVYLQKENIIDESGMPKERFSAEFPKEGPSILRIQQVVRGDSAAYFCASSPIKSGANYGYTFGSGTRLTVV.